The 27 T cell receptor beta chains listed next were all sequenced from one sample in a study of spatial heterogeneity in lung cancer (dated by TCRdb to the late 2010s). These receptors are not linked to any known antigen. The time point label corresponds to: sample taken at primary tumor resection. Libraries were built with 5' RACE. The listed sequencing device is NextSeq 500. Through fastp at Q25 and MiXCR, TCRdb rebuilt clones from the public reads, retaining in-frame beta chains. Rows are combined by CDR3 protein, so each entry shows the most common genes and DNA. Within this sample are around 2,500 distinct CDR3 sequences, with more than 5.5% of them counted one time only. About 17% of the sample belongs to the ten largest clones. General study outcomes and caveats: A correlation was observed between the number of expanded intratumoral alpha and beta TCRs and the tumor nonsynonymous mutation count.

The specimen comprised lung tumor tissue, sampled at surgery. The source of these receptors is a male donor with early-stage non-small cell lung cancer.

This clonotype was seen at least ten times. Since the library was made to target alpha chains, this beta chain is a stray read and its abundance is not meaningful. J is TRBJ2-5 and V is TRBV5-1; D is possibly TRBD2 (6 bases). Germline CDR1 and CDR2: SGHRS and YFSETQ. Trimming removed 5 bases at V and 4 bases at J, with 18 bases between. The CDR3 length is 15 residues. Here the CDR3 DNA reads TGCGCCAGCAGGCTCTTCGGCGGGGTCGGAGAGACCCAGTACTTC. It encodes CASRLFGGVGETQYF.

This clonotype is judged medium-sized (0.01 to 0.1%). For a library built for alpha chains, this beta chain is a stray read; little rests on its size. This chain uses TRBV6-5 with TRBJ2-3; 11 positions agree with TRBD2. Germline-derived CDR1 and CDR2 are MNHEY and SVGAGI. The CDR3 sequence is 15 residues long. The V and J ends lost 5 bases and 6 bases, in that order; junction bases with no gene match: 7. The CDR3 nucleotides read TGTGCCAGCAGTGTGACTAGCGGGACGGCCGATACGCAGTATTTT. Translating it yields CASSVTSGTADTQYF.

This clonotype was seen repeatedly, ten times or more. This beta chain slipped into a library made for alpha chains as a stray read, so its size is not meaningful. The chain uses TRBV29-1 and TRBJ2-7; D might be TRBD2 (6 bases). V lost 6 bases to trimming and J lost 1 base, with 22 bases between them. This CDR3 has 16 residues. Germline lookup yields CDR1 SQVTM and CDR2 ANQGSEA. CDR3 protein: CSVQGWRTGSSYEQYF. Written as DNA, the CDR3 is TGCAGCGTCCAGGGATGGAGGACCGGGAGTTCCTACGAGCAGTACTTC.

By its share, this clonotype is medium-sized. This beta chain represents an off-target read in a library built for alpha chains; its size is of limited meaning. The genes are TRBV11-2 and TRBJ2-7; D is possibly TRBD1 (6 bases). The CDR3 length is 14 residues. Trimming removed 1 base from V and 4 bases from J, with 11 bases in between. CDR1 is SGHAT and CDR2 is FQNNGV in the germline V gene. The CDR3 here is CASSLARGPYEQYF. The CDR3 DNA is TGTGCCAGCAGCTTAGCCAGGGGACCGTACGAGCAGTACTTC.

This clonotype was observed a handful of times. A library made for alpha chains picked up this beta chain off target, so its size means little. This sequence joins TRBV6-5 and TRBJ2-7, with unresolved D. The CDR3 runs 13 residues. Trimming pared 5 bases from V and 2 bases from J, leaving 10 bases between. Germline lookup yields CDR1 MNHEY and CDR2 SVGAGI. For the CDR3, the DNA is TGTGCCAGCAGTATTGACATTACCTACGAGCAGTACTTC. It translates to CASSIDITYEQYF.

By sample fraction, this clonotype is medium-sized. A library made for alpha chains picked up this beta chain off target, so its size means little. The chain couples TRBV20-1 to TRBJ1-1; D is perhaps TRBD1 (5 bases). The germline V gene encodes CDR1 DFQATT and CDR2 SNEGSKA (reference sequence). V lost 0 bases and J 4 bases, leaving 12 bases between the germline ends. This CDR3 contains 14 residues. Here the CDR3 reads CSARDRQTSTEAFF. DNA for the CDR3: TGCAGTGCTAGAGATCGACAGACAAGCACTGAAGCTTTCTTT.

Ten or more counts support this clonotype. The germline gene is not matched at one end of the junction; a read error may be the cause. For a library built for alpha chains, this beta chain is a stray read; little rests on its size. In nucleotides, the CDR3 is TGTGCCAGCACCCGTCCCCAGGGGCTGAAGACTGAAGCTTTCTTT. It translates to CASTRPQGLKTEAFF. The chain is built from TRBV28 and TRBJ1-1; maybe TRBD1 (6 bases). Germline V gives CDR1 MDHEN, CDR2 SYDVKM. This CDR3 region has 15 residues.

By share of the sample, this clonotype is medium-sized. The library was designed around alpha chains, so this beta chain is a stray read whose abundance carries little weight. This chain uses TRBV20-1 with TRBJ2-7; D possibly corresponds to TRBD2 (5 bases). CDR3 length: 12 residues. Trimming took 0 bases from V and 6 from J, leaving 9 bases between them. Germline CDR1 reads DFQATT; CDR2 reads SNEGSKA (reference sequence). CDR3 coding DNA: TGCAGTGCTAGAGACGCGGCGGGCGAGCAGTACTTC. It yields the protein CSARDAAGEQYF.

This clonotype was seen many times. This beta chain is an off-target read within a library intended for alpha chains, so its frequency means little. The chain combines TRBV2 with TRBJ2-4, with 8 bases aligning to TRBD1. The CDR3 has 13 residues. V dropped 8 bases and J dropped 7; count of bases not matched to a gene: 7. Germline-derived CDR1 and CDR2 are SNHLY and FYNNEI. CDR3 DNA sequence: TGTGCCAGCGGTGGACAGGGCTGGAACATTCAGTACTTC. The encoded protein is CASGGQGWNIQYF.

This clonotype was observed at least ten times. This beta chain came through as a stray read in a library set up for alpha chains, and its size says little. The chain combines TRBV24-1 with TRBJ2-1; D possibly corresponds to TRBD1 (6 bases). The germline V gene has CDR1 KGHDR and CDR2 SFDVKD. The V end was cut by 3 bases, the J end by 0 bases, with 20 bases between. The CDR3 totals 19 residues. This chain's CDR3 is CATSDRLGVGTSSYNEQFF. CDR3 sequence (DNA): TGTGCCACCAGTGATCGCCTGGGGGTGGGGACAAGCTCCTACAATGAGCAGTTCTTC.

This clonotype is hyperexpanded within its sample. This beta chain is an off-target read within a library intended for alpha chains, so its frequency means little. The V gene is TRBV5-1, the J gene TRBJ1-2; a weak D match, TRBD1 (5 bases). Trimming removed 3 bases from V and 3 bases from J, with 12 bases in between. This CDR3 is built from 14 residues. The germline V gene encodes CDR1 SGHRS and CDR2 YFSETQ. The DNA for the CDR3 is TGCGCCAGCAGCTGGGGCGGGACTGACTATGGCTACACCTTC. Amino acids: CASSWGGTDYGYTF.

This clonotype was picked up many times. This beta chain is an off-target read within a library intended for alpha chains, so its frequency means little. The chain is built from TRBV13 and TRBJ2-1; TRBD2 aligns across 12 bases. J was trimmed by 15 bases and V by 5 bases; bases with no gene match: 8. This CDR3 has 13 amino acids. Germline V CDR1 and CDR2: PRHDT, FYEKMQ (reference sequence). The CDR3 loop is CASSTQTSGSPFF. The CDR3 DNA reads as TGTGCCAGCAGCACCCAGACTAGCGGGAGCCCGTTCTTC.

Sample share makes this clonotype medium-sized (0.01 to 0.1%). This beta chain is a stray read from a library made for alpha chains; its abundance is not meaningful. CDR3: CSARDQVRDSGGEQYF. The CDR3 bases are TGCAGTGCTAGAGATCAGGTGCGAGACAGCGGAGGAGAGCAGTACTTC. V gene TRBV20-1 combines with J gene TRBJ2-7; D may correspond to TRBD1 or TRBD2 (5 bases each). The CDR3 covers 16 residues. The germline gives CDR1 DFQATT, CDR2 SNEGSKA (reference sequence). V lost 0 bases and J 7 bases, leaving 22 bases between the germline ends.

In this sample, this clonotype turned up many times. This beta chain lies outside the target of a library built for alpha chains; its clone size means little. This chain uses TRBV12-3 or TRBV12-4 with TRBJ2-1, with D tentatively TRBD2 (6 bases). Trimming pared 5 bases from V and 6 bases from J, leaving 11 bases between. There are 13 residues in the CDR3. The DNA of the CDR3 is TGTGCCAGCAGTCTTACTAGCCCCAATGAGCAGTTCTTC. This sequence encodes CASSLTSPNEQFF.

This clonotype was found many times. This beta chain lies outside the target of a library built for alpha chains; its clone size means little. The rearrangement joins TRBV7-3 to TRBJ2-3; D perhaps matches TRBD1 (5 bases). Trimming shortened V by 5 bases and J by 0 bases, and 15 bases separated the two germline ends. The CDR3 consists of 16 residues. Looked up from germline, CDR1 is SGHTA and CDR2 is FQGTGA. Here the CDR3 reads CASSQGAGMSTDTQYF. CDR3 nucleotide sequence: TGTGCCAGCAGCCAAGGGGCAGGGATGAGCACAGATACGCAGTATTTT.

This clonotype was recorded many times. As an off-target read in a library built for alpha chains, this beta chain has a frequency of little significance. This chain links TRBV3-2 with TRBJ2-1; the table's D call, TRBD1, has no DNA check behind it. TRBV3-2 is recorded as a pseudogene. CDR3 length equals 15 residues. The CDR3 DNA reads as TGTGCCAGCAGCCAACCAATAACGGACAGCAATGAGCAGTTCTTC. It codes for CASSQPITDSNEQFF.

By proportion, this clonotype is medium-sized. Since it is a stray read in a library aimed at alpha chains, this beta chain has a size that is not meaningful. V usage is TRBV12-3 or TRBV12-4 and J usage is TRBJ2-7; 9 bases line up with TRBD1. The CDR3 runs 15 residues. V lost 5 bases, J lost 4 bases, and 9 bases stayed unmatched. CDR3 in amino acids: CASSTAGTGMYEQYF. The CDR3 DNA follows: TGTGCCAGCAGTACCGCCGGGACAGGGATGTACGAGCAGTACTTC.

By sample fraction, this clonotype is medium-sized. The library was prepared for alpha chains; this beta chain is a stray read, so its frequency means little. The rearrangement joins TRBV20-1 to TRBJ2-5; 9 nucleotides match TRBD1. The germline CDR1 and CDR2 sequences are DFQATT and SNEGSKA (reference sequence). The CDR3 runs to 14 residues. V was pared by 6 bases and J by 5 bases, with 10 bases of the junction left unmatched. The CDR3 is CSAPWTGVWETQYF. Here the CDR3 DNA reads TGCAGTGCCCCATGGACAGGGGTATGGGAGACCCAGTACTTC.

This clonotype was counted at least ten times. With the library built for alpha chains, this beta chain is off target and its frequency is not meaningful. The rearrangement uses TRBV20-1 and TRBJ2-2, with D possibly being TRBD2 (5 bases). Deletions cut 3 bases from V and 8 bases from J, with 16 bases between. This CDR3 has 14 residues. Germline CDR1 is DFQATT and CDR2 is SNEGSKA (reference sequence). CDR3 bases: TGCAGTGCTAGTGAGGGTAACAGTGCTGGGGAGCTGTTTTTT. Its translation is CSASEGNSAGELFF.

By sample share, this clonotype is medium-sized (0.01 to 0.1%). This beta chain is off target for a library built for alpha chains, so its abundance means little. The genes are TRBV28 and TRBJ1-5; D may be TRBD1 (6 bases). The CDR3 has 12 amino acids. Trimming removed 8 bases at V and 4 bases at J, with 9 bases between. Germline V gene lookup returns CDR1 MDHEN and CDR2 SYDVKM. This chain's CDR3 is CASGRGNQPQHF. The CDR3 nucleotides read TGTGCCAGCGGCAGGGGAAATCAGCCCCAGCATTTT. The complete variable domain, with remaining parts taken from reference TRBV28 and TRBJ1-5, reads DVKVTQSSRYLVKRTGEKVFLECVQDMDHENMFWYRQDPGLGLRLIYFSYDVKMKEKGDIPEGYSVSREKKERFSLILESASTNQTSMYLCASGRGNQPQHFGDGTRLSIL.

As for this clonotype: In a library made to pick up alpha chains, this beta chain is a stray read with a size that means little. CDR3 DNA: TGCGCCAGCAGCCCTACTAGCGGCTCCTACGAGCAGTACTTC. As protein: CASSPTSGSYEQYF. The chain recombines TRBV5-1 with TRBJ2-7, with 8 bases matching TRBD2. Trimming took 4 bases from V and 0 from J; bases not matched to a gene: 3. Germline lookup yields CDR1 SGHRS and CDR2 YFSETQ. The CDR3 runs to 14 residues.

This clonotype was seen many times. As an off-target read in a library built for alpha chains, this beta chain has a frequency of little significance. This sequence joins TRBV4-3 and TRBJ2-5; 8 bases line up with TRBD1. Per germline, CDR1 LGHNA and CDR2 YSLEER. J gave up 1 base and V 0 bases, and 1 base lay outside the gene matches. This CDR3 comprises 15 residues. The CDR3 here is CASSQEGQGQETQYF. CDR3 coding DNA: TGCGCCAGCAGCCAAGAAGGACAGGGCCAAGAGACCCAGTACTTC.

A note on this clonotype: In a library made to pick up alpha chains, this beta chain is a stray read with a size that means little. This chain links TRBV10-3 with TRBJ1-4; tentative D call: TRBD1 (5 bases). CDR1 is ENHRY, CDR2 SYGVKD, per germline. V dropped 5 bases and J dropped 4 bases, with 11 bases sitting between them. CDR3 length equals 14 residues. CDR3 sequence (DNA): TGTGCCATCAGTCGGGACTCTGGTAATGAAAAACTGTTTTTT. Protein sequence: CAISRDSGNEKLFF.

This clonotype is deemed medium-sized. As an off-target read in a library built for alpha chains, this beta chain has a frequency of little significance. The chain uses TRBV11-2 and TRBJ2-7, with a possible D match to TRBD1 (5 bases). Looked up from germline, CDR1 is SGHAT and CDR2 is FQNNGV. The ends were cut back, 3 bases at V and 2 bases at J, with 20 bases in the middle. CDR3 length equals 17 residues. The CDR3 sequence: CASSFAPDTWGTYEQYF. The CDR3 DNA is TGTGCCAGCAGCTTTGCACCCGACACCTGGGGCACCTACGAGCAGTACTTC.

By share, this clonotype counts as medium-sized. This beta chain was picked up by a library intended for alpha chains and is off target, so its count carries little meaning. The chain uses TRBV9 and TRBJ2-1; the D gene could be TRBD1 or TRBD2 (5 bases each). V lost 0 bases to trimming and J lost 5 bases, with 9 bases between them. Germline CDR1 is SGDLS and CDR2 is YYNGEE. The CDR3 is 14 residues long. The CDR3: CASSVGGIHNEQFF. The CDR3 DNA reads as TGTGCCAGCAGCGTAGGGGGGATTCACAATGAGCAGTTCTTC.

The sample holds many counts of this clonotype. Since it is a stray read in a library aimed at alpha chains, this beta chain has a size that is not meaningful. The gene calls are TRBV11-3 and TRBJ2-5; 9 nucleotides line up with TRBD1. Looked up from germline, CDR1 is SGHNT and CDR2 is YENEEA. The CDR3 spans 15 residues. V shed 5 bases, J shed 2 bases, and the junction held 6 bases outside the gene matches. The CDR3 reads CASSPGQGIQETQYF. The CDR3 region has the DNA TGTGCCAGCAGCCCCGGACAGGGGATTCAAGAGACCCAGTACTTC.

In its sample, this clonotype is medium-sized. This beta chain was picked up by a library intended for alpha chains and is off target, so its count carries little meaning. This chain joins TRBV20-1 and TRBJ1-1; TRBD1 matches at 8 bases. This CDR3 spans 14 amino acids. Germline V gene lookup returns CDR1 DFQATT and CDR2 SNEGSKA (reference sequence). J gave up 6 bases and V 5 bases, and 11 bases lay outside the gene matches. DNA for the CDR3: TGCAGTGCTGTCCAGGGGGCGCCCCGAGCTGAAGCTTTCTTT. Translated, it gives CSAVQGAPRAEAFF.